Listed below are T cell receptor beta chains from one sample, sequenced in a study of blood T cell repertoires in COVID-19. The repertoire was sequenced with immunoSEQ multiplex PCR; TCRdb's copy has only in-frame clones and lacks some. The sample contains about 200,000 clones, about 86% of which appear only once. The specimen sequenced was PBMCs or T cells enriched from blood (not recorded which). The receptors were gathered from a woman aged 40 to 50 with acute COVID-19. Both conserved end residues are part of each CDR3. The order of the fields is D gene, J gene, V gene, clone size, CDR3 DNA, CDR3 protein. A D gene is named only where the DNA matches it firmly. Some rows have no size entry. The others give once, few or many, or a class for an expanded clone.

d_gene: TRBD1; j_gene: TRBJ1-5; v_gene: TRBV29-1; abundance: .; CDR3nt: TGCAGCGTGGGGACAGGGGACCAGCCCCAGCATTTT; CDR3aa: CSVGTGDQPQHF
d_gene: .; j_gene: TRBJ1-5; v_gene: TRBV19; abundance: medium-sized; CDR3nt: TGTGCCAGCTCGAACAGGGACGTGGGTCAGCCCCAGCATTTT; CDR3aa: CASSNRDVGQPQHF
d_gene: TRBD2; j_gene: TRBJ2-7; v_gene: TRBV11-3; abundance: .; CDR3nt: TGTGCCAGCAGCCCCTTGACTAGCGCGATCCCCGAGCAGTACTTC; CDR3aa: CASSPLTSAIPEQYF
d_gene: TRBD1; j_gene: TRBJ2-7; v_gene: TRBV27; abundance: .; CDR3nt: TGTGCCAGCGGCCCGGGACAGGGTGGGTACGAGCAGTACTTC; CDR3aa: CASGPGQGGYEQYF
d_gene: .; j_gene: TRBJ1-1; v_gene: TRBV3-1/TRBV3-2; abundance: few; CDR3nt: TGTGCCAGCAGCCAACAGGGTGAAGCTTTCTTT; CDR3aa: CASSQQGEAFF
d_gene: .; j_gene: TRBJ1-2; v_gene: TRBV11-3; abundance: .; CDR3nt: TGTGCCAGCAGCTTCTTCGGGGGAGACTATGGCTACACCTTC; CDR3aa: CASSFFGGDYGYTF
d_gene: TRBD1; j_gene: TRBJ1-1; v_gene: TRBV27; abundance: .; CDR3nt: TGTGCCAGCAGGGGACAGTGGGGCACTGAAGCTTTCTTT; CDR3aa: CASRGQWGTEAFF
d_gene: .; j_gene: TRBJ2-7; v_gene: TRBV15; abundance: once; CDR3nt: TGTGCCACCAGCAGAGAGTCGGGAGCCTACGAGCAGTACTTC; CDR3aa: CATSRESGAYEQYF
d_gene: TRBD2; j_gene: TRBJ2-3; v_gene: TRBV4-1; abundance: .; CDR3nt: TGCGCCAGCAGCCAAGTTAGCGGGAGACCTCGGGGGGCAGATACGCAGTATTTT; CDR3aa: CASSQVSGRPRGADTQYF
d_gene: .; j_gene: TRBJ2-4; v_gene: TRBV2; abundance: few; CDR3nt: TGTGCCAGCAAACCGGGAAGGCAGGTGGGCATTCAGTACTTC; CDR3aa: CASKPGRQVGIQYF
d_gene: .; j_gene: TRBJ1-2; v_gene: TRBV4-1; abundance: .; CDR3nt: TGCGCCAGCAGCAGGGGATTCGGCTACACCTTC; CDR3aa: CASSRGFGYTF
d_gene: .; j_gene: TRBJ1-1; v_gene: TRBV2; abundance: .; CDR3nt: TGTGCCAGCAGGAAACAGAGGAACACTGAAGCTTTCTTT; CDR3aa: CASRKQRNTEAFF
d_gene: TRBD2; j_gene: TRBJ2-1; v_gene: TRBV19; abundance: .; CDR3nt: TGTGCCAGTAGTATGGGGACTAGCTACAATGAGCAGTTCTTC; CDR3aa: CASSMGTSYNEQFF
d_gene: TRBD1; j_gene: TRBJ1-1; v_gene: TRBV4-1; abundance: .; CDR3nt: TGCGCCAGCAGCCGCCAGGTCGCGGGACAGCCTAACACTGAAGCTTTCTTT; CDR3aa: CASSRQVAGQPNTEAFF
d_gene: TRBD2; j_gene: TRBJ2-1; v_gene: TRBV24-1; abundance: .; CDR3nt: TGTGCCACCAGTGCTGTCGACGGGACTAGCGTCTACAATGAGCAGTTCTTC; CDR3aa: CATSAVDGTSVYNEQFF
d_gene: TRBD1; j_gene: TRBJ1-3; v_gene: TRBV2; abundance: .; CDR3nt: TGTGCCAGCAGTCAGGGGGCTTATGGAAACACCATATATTTT; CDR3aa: CASSQGAYGNTIYF
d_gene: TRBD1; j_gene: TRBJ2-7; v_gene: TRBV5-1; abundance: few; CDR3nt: TGCGCCAGCAGCTTGGGGGGGACAGGTGCCTACGAGCAGTACTTC; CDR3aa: CASSLGGTGAYEQYF